A selection of T cell receptor beta chains follows, all from one sample in a study of cytomegalovirus exposure and HLA in healthy donors. This table comes from immunoSEQ multiplex PCR, and its TCRdb copy is limited to in-frame clones, with some not included. The sample lists about 60,000 clones, approximately 87% occurring once. The specimen was PBMCs. Source of these receptors: a young man in good health and CMV-seronegative. The CDR3 runs from the conserved cysteine through the conserved F or W. The order of the fields is D gene, V gene, J gene, CDR3 protein. The D gene is left open where the match is weak.

>TRBD2|TRBV7-9|TRBJ2-7
CASSLGGVSYEQYF
>TRBD1|TRBV11-2|TRBJ2-3
CASTLDRALTDTQYF
>.|TRBV5-1|TRBJ1-1
CASSPPVENTEAFF
>.|TRBV20-1|TRBJ1-1
CSARLNTEAFF
>TRBD1|TRBV7-2|TRBJ2-1
CASSRITGVVGNEQFF
>.|TRBV6-1|TRBJ2-6
CASQGESSGANVLTF
>.|TRBV27|TRBJ1-1
CASSFSLRGTEAFF
>TRBD1|TRBV29-1|TRBJ1-6
CSVAGGDSKDNSPLHF
>TRBD2|TRBV29-1|TRBJ2-3
CSVEAGGWSTDMQYF
>.|TRBV5-4|TRBJ1-6
CASGYEAYNSPLHF
>.|TRBV28|TRBJ1-2
CASTEAPLYGYTF
>.|TRBV27|TRBJ2-1
CASSLIGGEQFF
>.|TRBV30|TRBJ1-4
CAWSVRGANEKLFF
>.|TRBV2|TRBJ1-5
CASSSGDGLRNQPQHF
>TRBD2|TRBV5-1|TRBJ2-5
CASSLSGGETQYF